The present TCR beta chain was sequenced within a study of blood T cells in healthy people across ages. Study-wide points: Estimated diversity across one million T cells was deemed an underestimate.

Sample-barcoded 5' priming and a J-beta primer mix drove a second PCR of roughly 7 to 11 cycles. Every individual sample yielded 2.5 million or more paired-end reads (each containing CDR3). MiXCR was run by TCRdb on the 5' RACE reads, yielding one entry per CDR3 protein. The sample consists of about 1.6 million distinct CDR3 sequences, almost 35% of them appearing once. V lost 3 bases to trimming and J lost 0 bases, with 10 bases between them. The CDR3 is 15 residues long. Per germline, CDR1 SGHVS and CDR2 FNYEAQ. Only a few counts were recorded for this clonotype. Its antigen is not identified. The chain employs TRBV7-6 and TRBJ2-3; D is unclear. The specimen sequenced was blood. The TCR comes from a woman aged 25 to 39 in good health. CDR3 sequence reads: CASSFGVTSTDTQYF. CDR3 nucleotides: TGTGCCAGCAGCTTTGGAGTTACTAGCACAGATACGCAGTATTTT.